This entry lists 22 T cell receptor beta chains sequenced from one sample in a study of blood T cell repertoires in COVID-19. Only in-frame clones appear in the TCRdb table, and some are missing; sequencing was by immunoSEQ multiplex PCR. The sample contains approximately 220,000 clones, approximately 81% of which appear only once. Sample: peripheral blood. The receptors here all came from a woman older than 75 with acute or convalescent COVID-19.

This clone was seen only a few times. The chain employs TRBV2 and TRBJ2-3, with 7 bases that match TRBD1. The CDR3 has 15 amino acids. Germline values: CDR1 SNHLY, CDR2 FYNNEI. The V and J ends lost 6 bases and 1 base, in that order; junction bases with no gene match: 7. The CDR3: CASSRGQQGTDTQYF. The CDR3 DNA is TGTGCCAGCAGCCGGGGACAGCAAGGCACAGATACGCAGTATTTT. Using reference TRBV2 and TRBJ2-3 for the parts outside the CDR3, the full variable domain is EPEVTQTPSHQVTQMGQEVILRCVPISNHLYFYWYRQILGQKVEFLVSFYNNEISEKSEIFDDQFSVERPDGSNFTLKIRSTKLEDSAMYFCASSRGQQGTDTQYFGPGTRLTVL.

The table lists this clone with a few counts. The chain combines TRBV19 with TRBJ1-1; D is possibly TRBD1 (5 bases). Germline lookup yields CDR1 LNHDA and CDR2 SQIVND (reference sequence). The V and J ends lost 3 bases and 4 bases respectively, with 9 bases between them. This CDR3 is 13 amino acids long. Here the CDR3 reads CASSIRVVTEAFF. For the CDR3, the DNA is TGTGCCAGTAGTATCAGGGTCGTCACTGAAGCTTTCTTT.

The chain links TRBV4-1 to TRBJ1-5, with D possibly TRBD1 on 5 matching bases. The germline V gene has CDR1 MGHRA and CDR2 YSYEKL. CDR3 length equals 19 residues. The germline V and J ends were trimmed by 3 bases and 4 bases, with 25 bases remaining between them. This CDR3 is CASSHPRDPDTKRNQPQHF. The CDR3 DNA reads as TGCGCCAGCAGCCACCCCCGAGACCCGGACACGAAGAGGAATCAGCCCCAGCATTTT.

The CDR3 DNA is TGTGCCAGCAGCACGGTAGGGGGAGAGACCCAGTACTTC. Amino acids: CASSTVGGETQYF. The chain carries TRBV5-4 and TRBJ2-5, with D possibly TRBD1 on 6 matching bases. CDR1 SGHNT and CDR2 YYREEE come from the germline V gene (reference sequence). This CDR3 is built from 13 residues. Trimming stripped 4 bases from V and 4 bases from J, with 11 bases between.

This clone came up a few times. V and J are TRBV20-1 and TRBJ1-6; D unclear. The germline V gene encodes CDR1 DFQATT and CDR2 SNEGSKA (reference sequence). V lost 3 bases to trimming and J lost 8 bases, with 8 bases between them. This CDR3 has 12 residues. CDR3 in amino acids: CSASDRDSPLHF. CDR3 DNA sequence: TGCAGTGCTAGTGATAGAGATTCACCCCTCCACTTT.

This chain links TRBV15 with TRBJ2-5; D is possibly TRBD1 (6 bases). The CDR3 is 15 amino acids. V was clipped by 0 bases and J by 1 base, with 9 bases between them. CDR1 LNHNV and CDR2 YYDKDF come from the germline V gene (reference sequence). The DNA for the CDR3 is TGTGCCACCAGCAGAGATGGACAGCCCCAAGAGACCCAGTACTTC. This gives the protein CATSRDGQPQETQYF.

The rearrangement uses TRBV14 and TRBJ2-1; no reliable D call. V lost 4 bases to trimming and J lost 0 bases, with 13 bases between them. This CDR3 is built from 16 residues. Germline V gene data show CDR1 as SGHDN and CDR2 as FVKESK. The CDR3 here is CASSRRLLRSYNEQFF. As DNA, the CDR3 is TGTGCCAGCAGCCGACGTCTACTACGCTCCTACAATGAGCAGTTCTTC.

The chain recombines TRBV5-1 with TRBJ2-1; 7 bases match TRBD2. The V segment lost 0 bases and the J segment 4 bases; nucleotides outside the gene matches: 7. The CDR3 spans 16 residues. Germline-derived CDR1 and CDR2 are SGHRS and YFSETQ. The CDR3 region has the DNA TGCGCCAGCAGCTTGGGGTGGACTAGAGATTACAATGAGCAGTTCTTC. It encodes CASSLGWTRDYNEQFF.

The V and J genes are TRBV6-5 and TRBJ1-6, with 11 bases aligning to TRBD1. This CDR3 is 15 amino acids long. Unmatched junction bases numbered 3, after V lost 2 bases and J lost 9 bases. Per germline, CDR1 MNHEY and CDR2 SVGAGI. CDR3 protein: CASSYGDRGSSPLHF. The CDR3 nucleotides read TGTGCCAGCAGTTACGGGGACAGGGGGAGTTCACCCCTCCACTTT.

This CDR3 is CASSPHGSGRKTDTQYF. CDR3 DNA sequence: TGTGCCAGCAGTCCCCACGGGAGCGGGAGAAAGACAGATACGCAGTATTTT. This chain connects TRBV3-1 (or the pseudogene TRBV3-2) to TRBJ2-3; 8 bases line up with TRBD2. Looked up from germline, CDR1 is LGHDT and CDR2 is YNNKEL (reference sequence). Trimming took 6 bases from V and 3 from J; bases not matched to a gene: 14. The CDR3 is 17 amino acids.

The rearrangement uses TRBV9 and TRBJ1-1, with 8 bases matching TRBD1. CDR3 length equals 15 residues. Germline V gives CDR1 SGDLS, CDR2 YYNGEE. V was clipped by 4 bases and J by 3 bases; unmatched bases: 8. The CDR3 here is CASSPGQGSYTEAFF. In DNA, the CDR3 is TGTGCCAGCAGCCCCGGACAGGGAAGTTACACTGAAGCTTTCTTT.

The chain is built from TRBV2 and TRBJ2-3; 13 nucleotides agree with TRBD2. Germline V lookup: CDR1 SNHLY, CDR2 FYNNEI. The ends lost 6 bases at V and 0 bases at J; junction bases unmatched: 3. The CDR3 loop spans 16 amino acids. The CDR3 spells CASRGTSGESTDTQYF. CDR3 nucleotides: TGTGCCAGCAGGGGGACTAGCGGGGAAAGCACAGATACGCAGTATTTT. The full variable domain, with the rest looked up from reference TRBV2 and TRBJ2-3, is EPEVTQTPSHQVTQMGQEVILRCVPISNHLYFYWYRQILGQKVEFLVSFYNNEISEKSEIFDDQFSVERPDGSNFTLKIRSTKLEDSAMYFCASRGTSGESTDTQYFGPGTRLTVL.

This clone was seen once. The chain joins TRBV5-1 to TRBJ2-1, with a tentative D call TRBD2 (5 bases). The V gene lost 2 bases and the J gene lost 5 bases, with 11 bases spanning the gap. Germline-derived CDR1 and CDR2 are SGHRS and YFSETQ. CDR3 length: 14 residues. In nucleotides, the CDR3 is TGCGCCAGCAGCTTTGGCGGGTCCCACAATGAGCAGTTCTTC. Translation gives CASSFGGSHNEQFF.

The rearrangement links TRBV6-1 to TRBJ1-2, with D possibly TRBD1 on 5 matching bases. This CDR3 has 14 residues. With 0 bases removed from V and 4 bases from J, the gap between germline ends came to 9 bases. Germline V gene lookup returns CDR1 MNHNS and CDR2 SASEGT. This chain's CDR3 is CASSEAQQAYGYTF. The CDR3 DNA sequence: TGTGCCAGCAGTGAAGCGCAACAGGCCTATGGCTACACCTTC.

The chain has TRBV18 and TRBJ2-3, with a tentative D call TRBD2 (6 bases). Germline loops: CDR1 KGHSH, CDR2 LQKENI. With 4 bases removed from V and 6 bases from J, the gap between germline ends came to 20 bases. The CDR3 loop spans 16 amino acids. The CDR3 DNA reads as TGTGCCAGCTCACTCTCAGCGCCTAGCGTTCGTGATACGCAGTATTTT. This sequence encodes CASSLSAPSVRDTQYF.

This chain links TRBV6-5 with TRBJ1-6; 7 nucleotides match TRBD1. CDR1 is MNHEY, CDR2 SVGAGI, per germline. V shed 3 bases and J 5 bases; nucleotides not matched to a gene: 4. The CDR3 has 15 residues. DNA for the CDR3: TGTGCCAGCAGTTATGACAGGGCCAATAATTCACCCCTCCACTTT. Translating it yields CASSYDRANNSPLHF.

This clone was recorded once. This chain uses TRBV5-4 with TRBJ2-7, with D possibly matching TRBD2 (5 bases). The CDR3 is 16 residues long. Trimming took off 0 bases at V and 0 bases at J, with 13 bases between the two ends. Germline CDR1 reads SGHNT; CDR2 reads YYREEE (reference sequence). For the CDR3, the DNA is TGTGCCAGCAGCTTGGGTGGAGGCTCAAGCTCCTACGAGCAGTACTTC. It specifies CASSLGGGSSSYEQYF.

J is TRBJ1-2 and V is TRBV11-2, with TRBD1 matching 8 bases. V shed 1 base, J shed 4 bases, and the junction held 5 bases outside the gene matches. Germline CDR1 is SGHAT and CDR2 is FQNNGV. The CDR3 has 15 residues. CDR3: CASSLGAGGGYGYTF. In DNA form, the CDR3 reads TGTGCCAGCAGCTTAGGGGCAGGGGGCGGCTATGGCTACACCTTC.

This clone came up once. J is TRBJ2-2 and V is TRBV9; no clear D gene. Trimming removed 3 bases from V and 5 bases from J, with 5 bases in between. Germline V gene lookup returns CDR1 SGDLS and CDR2 YYNGEE. The CDR3 is 12 residues long. The CDR3 DNA sequence: TGTGCCAGCAGCGCGGGTACCGGGGAGCTGTTTTTT. This gives the protein CASSAGTGELFF.

This clone was counted once. The V call is TRBV11-2, the J call TRBJ2-3; D is perhaps TRBD2 (5 bases). The CDR3 is 16 residues long. V was cut by 1 base and J by 2 bases, with 13 bases left in between. Germline CDR1 is SGHAT and CDR2 is FQNNGV. The CDR3 protein is CASSLVSTGFTDTQYF. The CDR3 region has the DNA TGTGCCAGCAGCTTAGTTTCGACGGGGTTCACAGATACGCAGTATTTT. The full variable domain, its missing parts supplied by reference TRBV11-2 and TRBJ2-3, is EAGVAQSPRYKIIEKRQSVAFWCNPISGHATLYWYQQILGQGPKLLIQFQNNGVVDDSQLPKDRFSAERLKGVDSTLKIQPAKLEDSAVYLCASSLVSTGFTDTQYFGPGTRLTVL.

The chain has TRBV6-5 and TRBJ1-1; D is ambiguous. Germline V gene sequence: CDR1 MNHEY, CDR2 SVGAGI. Trimming took 8 bases from V and 1 from J, leaving 2 bases between them. This CDR3 contains 10 residues. For the CDR3, the DNA is TGTGCCAGCCGGAACACTGAAGCTTTCTTT. This gives the protein CASRNTEAFF.

The chain employs TRBV9 and TRBJ2-2; TRBD2 agrees at 12 bases. CDR1 SGDLS and CDR2 YYNGEE come from the germline V gene. CDR3 size: 16 residues. Losses at the gene ends were 4 bases for V and 7 bases for J; bases not matched to a gene: 8. The CDR3 is CASSPRLAGERGELFF. The CDR3 DNA reads as TGTGCCAGCAGCCCTCGACTAGCGGGAGAGCGCGGGGAGCTGTTTTTT. The entire variable domain, with the rest obtained from reference TRBV9 and TRBJ2-2, is as follows: DSGVTQTPKHLITATGQRVTLRCSPRSGDLSVYWYQQSLDQGLQFLIQYYNGEERAKGNILERFSAQQFPDLHSELNLSSLELGDSALYFCASSPRLAGERGELFFGEGSRLTVL.